This entry lists 29 T cell receptor beta chains sequenced from one sample in a study of blood T cell repertoires in COVID-19. Using immunoSEQ multiplex PCR, the repertoire was profiled, and TCRdb retains in-frame clones only, with some absent. This sample has some 150,000 clones, with 80% to 90% found just once. Source material: peripheral blood. These receptors were taken from a human donor with acute or convalescent COVID-19. The donor label of this sample is uncertain.

The gene calls are TRBV11-3 and TRBJ2-1, with TRBD1 matching 9 bases. CDR3 length: 15 residues. Germline V lookup: CDR1 SGHNT, CDR2 YENEEA. Trimming removed 5 bases from V and 7 bases from J; junction bases left unmatched: 9. The CDR3 bases are TGTGCCAGCAGCCTCCGGGACAGGGTTTCGAATGAGCAGTTCTTC. It is translated as CASSLRDRVSNEQFF. Using reference TRBV11-3 and TRBJ2-1 for the parts outside the CDR3, the full variable domain is EAGVVQSPRYKIIEKKQPVAFWCNPISGHNTLYWYLQNLGQGPELLIRYENEEAVDDSQLPKDRFSAERLKGVDSTLKIQPAELGDSAVYLCASSLRDRVSNEQFFGPGTRLTVL.

This clone was detected a few times. The chain couples TRBV9 to TRBJ2-2, with 9 bases identical to TRBD1. This CDR3 contains 14 residues. With V trimmed by 0 bases and J by 9 bases, 3 bases remained unmatched. Germline V gene data show CDR1 as SGDLS and CDR2 as YYNGEE. The CDR3 bases are TGTGCCAGCAGCGTAGCTACAGGGGGCTGGGAGCTGTTTTTT. Translation gives CASSVATGGWELFF. Full variable domain (outside the CDR3, taken from reference TRBV9 and TRBJ2-2): DSGVTQTPKHLITATGQRVTLRCSPRSGDLSVYWYQQSLDQGLQFLIQYYNGEERAKGNILERFSAQQFPDLHSELNLSSLELGDSALYFCASSVATGGWELFFGEGSRLTVL.

The J gene is TRBJ1-2, the V gene TRBV7-8, with D perhaps TRBD1 (5 bases). Trimming took off 1 base at V and 3 bases at J, with 12 bases between the two ends. This CDR3 region has 15 residues. CDR1 and CDR2 from the germline V gene are SGHVS and FQNEAQ. The DNA for the CDR3 is TGTGCCAGCAGCTTAGGGGCAGGGCGGTACTATGGCTACACCTTC. Its translation: CASSLGAGRYYGYTF.

This clone turned up a few times. The chain joins TRBV3-1 (or the pseudogene TRBV3-2) to TRBJ2-6; D not certain. Germline CDR1 LGHDT, CDR2 YNNKEL (reference sequence). The V end lost 3 bases, the J end lost 0 bases, and 9 bases lay between the germline ends. The CDR3 is 16 amino acids. CDR3 nucleotides: TGTGCCAGCAGCCAGGCCGTTCTCTCTGGGGCCAACGTCCTGACTTTC. It specifies CASSQAVLSGANVLTF.

The rearrangement uses TRBV6-4 and TRBJ2-1, with D tentatively TRBD2 (5 bases). V gave up 4 bases and J gave up 4 bases, with 14 bases separating them. Germline V gene data show CDR1 as MRHNA and CDR2 as SNTAGT. The CDR3 totals 15 residues. The CDR3 reads CASSADYSPYNEQFF. The DNA of the CDR3 is TGTGCCAGCAGTGCCGACTACAGCCCGTACAATGAGCAGTTCTTC.

This chain connects TRBV4-1 to TRBJ2-1; 9 bases line up with TRBD1. Germline V gene data show CDR1 as MGHRA and CDR2 as YSYEKL. Losses at the gene ends were 4 bases for V and 5 bases for J; bases not matched to a gene: 6. The CDR3 spans 15 residues. The CDR3 spells CASSPGQGKNNEQFF. In DNA form, the CDR3 reads TGCGCCAGCAGCCCGGGACAGGGTAAAAACAATGAGCAGTTCTTC.

This rearrangement joins TRBV27 to TRBJ1-3; tentative D call: TRBD1 (5 bases). CDR3 length equals 15 residues. V lost 5 bases and J lost 0, with 11 bases in between. Germline V CDR1 and CDR2: MNHEY, SMNVEV (reference sequence). The CDR3 is CASSPDTHSGNTIYF. The CDR3 bases are TGTGCCAGCAGTCCGGACACCCACTCTGGAAACACCATATATTTT.

This chain uses TRBV29-1 with TRBJ2-4; no clear D gene. The CDR3 covers 13 residues. The germline V gene has CDR1 SQVTM and CDR2 ANQGSEA. Deletions cut 0 bases from V and 2 bases from J, with 5 bases between. CDR3 sequence: CSVEEQTKNIQYF. In nucleotides, the CDR3 is TGCAGCGTTGAAGAACAGACCAAAAACATTCAGTACTTC.

This chain links TRBV4-1 with TRBJ1-6; no clear D. The germline V gene has CDR1 MGHRA and CDR2 YSYEKL. This CDR3 spans 10 amino acids. The CDR3 DNA sequence: TGCGCTTCCGGGAGTTCACCCCTCCACTTT. Amino acid sequence: CASGSSPLHF.

J is TRBJ1-5 and V is TRBV21-1. TRBV21-1 is a pseudogene. The CDR3 runs to 17 residues. CDR3 in amino acids: CASTTGGGPGRNQPQHF. As DNA, the CDR3 is TGTGCCAGCACCACCGGCGGGGGCCCAGGTCGCAATCAGCCCCAGCATTTT.

The chain joins TRBV6-2 or TRBV6-3 to TRBJ2-7; tentatively, D is TRBD1 (5 bases). This CDR3 is built from 12 residues. Germline-derived CDR1 and CDR2 are MNHEY and SVGEGT. The V end was cut by 4 bases, the J end by 4 bases, with 8 bases between. The CDR3 here is CASSLRGYEQYF. The CDR3 coding sequence is TGTGCCAGCAGTTTAAGGGGTTACGAGCAGTACTTC.

This chain connects TRBV6-5 to TRBJ2-7; the match to TRBD2 covers 8 bases. CDR1 and CDR2 from the germline V gene are MNHEY and SVGAGI. Trimming cost V 6 bases and J 3 bases; bases outside gene matches: 4. The CDR3 sequence is 13 residues long. The CDR3 bases are TGTGCCAGCAGACCGGGACTAGGCTACGAGCAGTACGTC. It encodes CASRPGLGYEQYV.

V and J are TRBV21-1 and TRBJ2-1; TRBD1 reflects the table's D call only, with no check against the DNA. TRBV21-1 is reported as a pseudogene. The CDR3 has 14 amino acids. CDR3 amino acids: CASAYQGPPNEQFF. The CDR3 coding sequence is TGTGCCAGCGCATACCAGGGGCCCCCGAATGAGCAGTTCTTC.

The chain carries TRBV18 and TRBJ1-5, with a weak D call TRBD1 (6 bases). The V and J ends lost 4 bases and 6 bases respectively, with 7 bases between them. CDR1 is KGHSH and CDR2 is LQKENI in the germline V gene. This CDR3 is built from 12 residues. The CDR3 coding sequence is TGTGCCAGCTCACTCAGGGGTCAGCCCCAGCATTTT. It codes for CASSLRGQPQHF. The full variable domain, its missing parts supplied by reference TRBV18 and TRBJ1-5, is NAGVMQNPRHLVRRRGQEARLRCSPMKGHSHVYWYRQLPEEGLKFMVYLQKENIIDESGMPKERFSAEFPKEGPSILRIQQVVRGDSAAYFCASSLRGQPQHFGDGTRLSIL.

The gene calls are TRBV7-9 and TRBJ1-5; the D is unclear. Looked up from germline, CDR1 is SEHNR and CDR2 is FQNEAQ (reference sequence). The CDR3 totals 13 residues. V lost 5 bases to trimming and J lost 6 bases, with 11 bases between them. The CDR3 protein is CASSPSLSQPQHF. In DNA form, the CDR3 reads TGTGCCAGCAGCCCCTCCTTGAGTCAGCCCCAGCATTTT.

The sample holds one count of this clone. The chain recombines TRBV5-5 with TRBJ2-7, with TRBD1 matching over 7 bases. CDR1 SGHKS and CDR2 YYEKEE come from the germline V gene (reference sequence). Germline trimming cut 4 bases from V and 2 bases from J; bases unmatched to any gene: 15. CDR3 size: 17 residues. The CDR3 protein is CASSVRDSLLKPYEQYF. The CDR3 region has the DNA TGTGCCAGCAGCGTCCGGGACAGCTTACTGAAGCCCTACGAGCAGTACTTC.

This clone was recorded a few times. The chain couples TRBV30 to TRBJ2-3; D may be TRBD2 (5 bases). Germline CDR1 GTSNPN, CDR2 SVGIG (reference sequence). The CDR3 contains 17 residues. The germline V and J ends were trimmed by 0 bases and 4 bases, with 20 bases remaining between them. The CDR3 DNA reads as TGTGCCTGGAGTGTACAGCGGACCCTGCTTAGCGCAGATACGCAGTATTTT. Its translation is CAWSVQRTLLSADTQYF.

V is TRBV19 and J is TRBJ2-1; maybe TRBD1 (6 bases). V lost 5 bases, J lost 5 bases, and 19 bases lay in between. CDR3 length: 16 amino acids. Germline CDR1 reads LNHDA; CDR2 reads SQIVND (reference sequence). The CDR3 DNA sequence: TGTGCCAGTAGTTTATCACAGGGTCTCCCTAACAATGAGCAGTTCTTC. As protein: CASSLSQGLPNNEQFF.

The chain couples TRBV11-3 to TRBJ2-7; D is unclear. Germline V gives CDR1 SGHNT, CDR2 YENEEA. Between the trimmed V and J ends, which lost 1 base and 3 bases, there was a span of 7 bases. The CDR3 has 13 amino acids. CDR3: CASSLGGSYEQYV. CDR3 in DNA: TGTGCCAGCAGCTTAGGAGGTAGCTACGAGCAGTACGTC.

J is TRBJ1-1 and V is TRBV3-1 (or the pseudogene TRBV3-2); D remains ambiguous. The V and J ends lost 0 bases and 3 bases respectively, with 17 bases between them. The CDR3 covers 17 residues. Germline values: CDR1 LGHDT, CDR2 YNNKEL (reference sequence). The CDR3 spells CASSQESPFGRYTEAFF. Here the CDR3 DNA reads TGTGCCAGCAGCCAAGAAAGCCCCTTCGGTCGGTACACTGAAGCTTTCTTT.

This clone was counted a few times. The CDR3 loop is CASSPMEGAGNQPQHF. The CDR3 DNA reads TGTGCCAGTAGCCCTATGGAGGGGGCAGGCAATCAGCCCCAGCATTTT. The chain has TRBV19 and TRBJ1-5, with TRBD1 matching 7 bases. Per the germline V gene, CDR1 is LNHDA and CDR2 is SQIVND (reference sequence). This CDR3 has 16 amino acids. With 6 bases clipped from V and 2 bases from J, the junction kept 10 bases outside the gene matches.

J is TRBJ2-2 and V is TRBV5-1; the match to TRBD1 covers 7 bases. The CDR3 is 15 residues long. The J segment lost 5 bases and the V segment lost 4 bases, leaving 8 bases of the junction unmatched. The germline gives CDR1 SGHRS, CDR2 YFSETQ. The CDR3 bases are TGCGCCAGCAGCCTAACAGGGGTTGGAACCGGGGAGCTGTTTTTT. As protein: CASSLTGVGTGELFF.

The chain links TRBV7-2 to TRBJ1-2; 9 positions agree with TRBD1. The junction had 9 bases not matched to a gene; V was cut back by 4 bases and J by 6 bases. CDR3 size: 15 residues. The germline CDR1 and CDR2 sequences are SGHTA and FQGNSA. The CDR3 sequence: CASSSHRGRHNGYTF. For the CDR3, the DNA is TGTGCCAGCAGCTCCCACAGGGGGCGCCACAATGGCTACACCTTC.

This chain joins TRBV11-2 and TRBJ1-2, with D possibly matching TRBD1 (6 bases). Germline CDR1 is SGHAT and CDR2 is FQNNGV. V dropped 3 bases and J dropped 0 bases, with 14 bases sitting between them. This CDR3 has 16 residues. Written as DNA, the CDR3 is TGTGCCAGCAGCTTGTTAATAGGGGGATCTAACTATGGCTACACCTTC. This encodes CASSLLIGGSNYGYTF.

The chain has TRBV27 and TRBJ2-7, with a weak D call TRBD2 (6 bases). The CDR3 contains 14 residues. Trimming cost V 0 bases and J 4 bases, with 10 bases left between them. The germline CDR1 and CDR2 sequences are MNHEY and SMNVEV (reference sequence). The CDR3: CASSLSGRGYEQYF. The CDR3 DNA is TGTGCCAGCAGTTTATCGGGGCGGGGTTACGAGCAGTACTTC.

The chain has TRBV28 and TRBJ1-5; 10 bases agree with TRBD1. The CDR3 is 13 residues long. Germline V gene lookup returns CDR1 MDHEN and CDR2 SYDVKM. Trimming removed 7 bases from V and 6 bases from J; junction bases left unmatched: 3. CDR3 in amino acids: CASKDRGIQPQHF. The CDR3 nucleotides are TGTGCCAGCAAGGACAGGGGGATTCAGCCCCAGCATTTT.

The chain combines TRBV6-5 with TRBJ1-2; a weak D match, TRBD1 (6 bases). Germline V CDR1 and CDR2: MNHEY, SVGAGI. The CDR3 has 16 residues. Between the trimmed V and J ends, which lost 2 bases and 8 bases, there was a span of 21 bases. The CDR3 is CASSYRLQGTGSGYTF. The CDR3 DNA reads as TGTGCCAGCAGTTACCGTCTCCAGGGGACCGGATCGGGCTACACCTTC.

V and J are TRBV24-1 and TRBJ2-1, with 10 bases that match TRBD1. V was pared by 4 bases and J by 7 bases, with 12 bases of the junction left unmatched. CDR1 is KGHDR and CDR2 is SFDVKD in the germline V gene. The CDR3 is 17 amino acids. CDR3 bases: TGTGCCACCAGTGAGACCGGGACAGGGGACGCTAATAATGAGCAGTTCTTC. This codes for CATSETGTGDANNEQFF.

The chain has TRBV6-5 and TRBJ1-2, with 8 nucleotides matching TRBD1. CDR3 length equals 13 residues. Germline V gene sequence: CDR1 MNHEY, CDR2 SVGAGI. The V gene end was trimmed by 10 bases and the J gene end by 7 bases; junction bases not matched to a gene: 11. The CDR3 is CATQGARGLGYTF. Written as DNA, the CDR3 is TGTGCCACCCAAGGAGCCAGGGGGCTTGGCTACACCTTC.